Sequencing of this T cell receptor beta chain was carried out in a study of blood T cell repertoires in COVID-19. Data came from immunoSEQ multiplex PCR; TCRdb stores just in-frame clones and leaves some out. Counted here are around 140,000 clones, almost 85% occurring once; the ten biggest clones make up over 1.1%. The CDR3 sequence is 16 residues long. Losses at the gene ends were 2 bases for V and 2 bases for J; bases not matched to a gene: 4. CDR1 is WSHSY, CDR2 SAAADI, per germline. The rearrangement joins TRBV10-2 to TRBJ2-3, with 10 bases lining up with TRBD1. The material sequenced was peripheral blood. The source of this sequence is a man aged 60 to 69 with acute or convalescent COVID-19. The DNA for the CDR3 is TGCGCCAGCAGTGAGGGACAGGGGGTATCCACAGATACGCAGTATTTT. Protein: CASSEGQGVSTDTQYF.